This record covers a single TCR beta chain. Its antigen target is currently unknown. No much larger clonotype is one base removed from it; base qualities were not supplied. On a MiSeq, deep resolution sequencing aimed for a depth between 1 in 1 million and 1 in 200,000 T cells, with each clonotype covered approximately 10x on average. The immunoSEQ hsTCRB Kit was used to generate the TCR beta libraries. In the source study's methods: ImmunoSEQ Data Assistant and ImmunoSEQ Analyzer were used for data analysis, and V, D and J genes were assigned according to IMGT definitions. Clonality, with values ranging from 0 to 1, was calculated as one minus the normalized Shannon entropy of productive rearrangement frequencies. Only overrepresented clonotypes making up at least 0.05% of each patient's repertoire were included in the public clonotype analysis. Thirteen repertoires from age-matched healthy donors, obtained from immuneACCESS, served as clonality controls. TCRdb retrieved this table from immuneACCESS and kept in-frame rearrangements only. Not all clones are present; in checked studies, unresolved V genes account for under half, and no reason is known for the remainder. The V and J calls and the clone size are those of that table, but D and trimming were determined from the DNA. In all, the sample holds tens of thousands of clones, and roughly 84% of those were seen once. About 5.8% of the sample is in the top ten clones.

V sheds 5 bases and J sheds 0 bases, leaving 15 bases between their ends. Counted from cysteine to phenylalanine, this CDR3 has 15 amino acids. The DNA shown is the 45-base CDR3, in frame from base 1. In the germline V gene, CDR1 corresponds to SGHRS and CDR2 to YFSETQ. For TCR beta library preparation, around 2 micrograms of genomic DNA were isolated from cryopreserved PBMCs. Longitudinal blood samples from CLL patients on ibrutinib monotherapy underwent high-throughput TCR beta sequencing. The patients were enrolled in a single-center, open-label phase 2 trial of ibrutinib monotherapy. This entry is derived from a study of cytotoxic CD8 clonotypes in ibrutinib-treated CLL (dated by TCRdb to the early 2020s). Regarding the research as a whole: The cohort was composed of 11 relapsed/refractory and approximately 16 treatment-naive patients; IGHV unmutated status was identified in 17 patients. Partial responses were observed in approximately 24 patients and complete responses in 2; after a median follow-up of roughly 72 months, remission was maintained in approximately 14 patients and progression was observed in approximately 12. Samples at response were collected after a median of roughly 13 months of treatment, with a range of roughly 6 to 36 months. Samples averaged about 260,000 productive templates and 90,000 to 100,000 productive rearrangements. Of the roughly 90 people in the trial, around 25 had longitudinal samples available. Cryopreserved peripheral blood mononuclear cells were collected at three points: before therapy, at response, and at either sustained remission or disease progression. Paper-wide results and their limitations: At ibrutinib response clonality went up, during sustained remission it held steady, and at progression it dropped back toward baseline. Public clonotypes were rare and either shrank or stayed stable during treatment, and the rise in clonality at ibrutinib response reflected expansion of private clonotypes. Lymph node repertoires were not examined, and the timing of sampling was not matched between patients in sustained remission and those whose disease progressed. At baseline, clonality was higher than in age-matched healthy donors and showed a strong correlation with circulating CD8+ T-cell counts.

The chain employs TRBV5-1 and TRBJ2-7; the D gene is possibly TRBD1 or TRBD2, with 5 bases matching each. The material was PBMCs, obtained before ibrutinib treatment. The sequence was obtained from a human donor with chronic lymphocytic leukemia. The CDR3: CASRKTRDASYEQYF. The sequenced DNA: TGCGCCAGCAGAAAGACCCGGGACGCCTCCTACGAGCAGTACTTC.